This T cell receptor beta chain came from a study of blood T cell repertoires in COVID-19. V dropped 6 bases and J dropped 2; count of bases not matched to a gene: 8. CDR1 is MNHNY and CDR2 is SVGAGI in the germline V gene (reference sequence). This CDR3 comprises 15 residues. Libraries were prepared by immunoSEQ multiplex PCR; TCRdb keeps only in-frame clonotypes and omits some of them. The table lists about 240,000 clones, roughly 87% of them singletons, with approximately 7.6% in the top ten. There are a few counts of this clone. The sequencing input was peripheral blood. The sequence derives from a man between 60 and 75 years old who had recovered from COVID-19. This chain links TRBV6-6 with TRBJ2-7, with TRBD1 identical over 9 bases. The CDR3 region has the DNA TGTGCCAGCAGGCCCCCAAGGGACAGGGCCTACGAGCAGTACTTC. It specifies CASRPPRDRAYEQYF.